A selection of T cell receptor beta chains follows, all from one sample in a study of cytomegalovirus exposure and HLA in healthy donors. Some clones are missing from TCRdb's copy, which holds only in-frame ones; the method was immunoSEQ multiplex PCR. The table has roughly 300,000 clones, 70% to 90% seen once. The sequenced sample was PBMCs. The receptors stem from a man between 35 and 55 years old in good health and CMV-seropositive. Both conserved end residues are trimmed from each CDR3. Fields, in order: CDR3 protein, J gene, clone size, CDR3 length, V gene. Part of the rows lack a size; the others show once, few, many or a class for expanded clones.

cdr3_aa: ASSVSGQETQY
j_call: TRBJ2-5
clone_size: .
cdr3_length: 11
v_call: TRBV9

cdr3_aa: ASSPRTSGYNEQF
j_call: TRBJ2-1
clone_size: .
cdr3_length: 13
v_call: TRBV7-2

cdr3_aa: ASTNRFLAKNIQY
j_call: TRBJ2-4
clone_size: .
cdr3_length: 13
v_call: TRBV28

cdr3_aa: SSSLAGALSNSGANVLT
j_call: TRBJ2-6
clone_size: .
cdr3_length: 17
v_call: TRBV7-9

cdr3_aa: ASSKGQAYEQY
j_call: TRBJ2-7
clone_size: few
cdr3_length: 11
v_call: TRBV5-8

cdr3_aa: ASSDRRQNNQPQH
j_call: TRBJ1-5
clone_size: .
cdr3_length: 13
v_call: TRBV2

cdr3_aa: AWSWGRAYEQY
j_call: TRBJ2-7
clone_size: .
cdr3_length: 11
v_call: TRBV30

cdr3_aa: ASSDEQGYEQY
j_call: TRBJ2-7
clone_size: .
cdr3_length: 11
v_call: TRBV27

cdr3_aa: ASSFPTSGSYEQY
j_call: TRBJ2-7
clone_size: .
cdr3_length: 13
v_call: TRBV5-4

cdr3_aa: SSSPRVQGPNEKLF
j_call: TRBJ1-4
clone_size: .
cdr3_length: 14
v_call: TRBV7-9

cdr3_aa: ASSSLPGTGVLYGYT
j_call: TRBJ1-2
clone_size: .
cdr3_length: 15
v_call: TRBV5-1

cdr3_aa: ATSRVPGKYGYT
j_call: TRBJ1-2
clone_size: .
cdr3_length: 12
v_call: TRBV15

cdr3_aa: ASSLLGGGGNTEAF
j_call: TRBJ1-1
clone_size: .
cdr3_length: 14
v_call: TRBV28

cdr3_aa: ASSAGGSSGELF
j_call: TRBJ2-2
clone_size: .
cdr3_length: 12
v_call: TRBV10-1

cdr3_aa: ASSGLAGADTQY
j_call: TRBJ2-3
clone_size: .
cdr3_length: 12
v_call: TRBV19

cdr3_aa: ASNPGQVPYEQY
j_call: TRBJ2-7
clone_size: .
cdr3_length: 12
v_call: TRBV28

cdr3_aa: ASSHRAYNEQF
j_call: TRBJ2-1
clone_size: .
cdr3_length: 11
v_call: TRBV7-2

cdr3_aa: ASSFALAPGELF
j_call: TRBJ2-2
clone_size: .
cdr3_length: 12
v_call: TRBV7-8

cdr3_aa: ASSSPLVREESYNEQF
j_call: TRBJ2-1
clone_size: .
cdr3_length: 16
v_call: TRBV11-2

cdr3_aa: AIMNPNSYEQY
j_call: TRBJ2-7
clone_size: .
cdr3_length: 11
v_call: TRBV10-3

cdr3_aa: ASRGAQGRGYNEQF
j_call: TRBJ2-1
clone_size: .
cdr3_length: 14
v_call: TRBV6-6

cdr3_aa: ASSFVSASGGAQY
j_call: TRBJ2-5
clone_size: .
cdr3_length: 13
v_call: TRBV5-1

cdr3_aa: ASRGGLSSGSRNTQY
j_call: TRBJ2-3
clone_size: .
cdr3_length: 15
v_call: TRBV2

cdr3_aa: ASSYVRQGQETQY
j_call: TRBJ2-5
clone_size: .
cdr3_length: 13
v_call: TRBV6-5

cdr3_aa: ADQTGSSYEQY
j_call: TRBJ2-7
clone_size: .
cdr3_length: 11
v_call: TRBV11-2

cdr3_aa: ASSPGQAPYEQY
j_call: .
clone_size: .
cdr3_length: 12
v_call: TRBV9

cdr3_aa: ASSLGLGAGYT
j_call: TRBJ1-2
clone_size: .
cdr3_length: 11
v_call: TRBV7-2

cdr3_aa: ASTQTGKDQPQH
j_call: TRBJ1-5
clone_size: .
cdr3_length: 12
v_call: TRBV2

cdr3_aa: ASSQDNEQDQQY
j_call: TRBJ2-7
clone_size: few
cdr3_length: 12
v_call: TRBV4-3

cdr3_aa: AWSLGPPGMNTEAF
j_call: TRBJ1-1
clone_size: .
cdr3_length: 14
v_call: TRBV30

cdr3_aa: ASSLQQAINEQF
j_call: TRBJ2-1
clone_size: .
cdr3_length: 12
v_call: TRBV27

cdr3_aa: ASSTTGGGYGYT
j_call: TRBJ1-2
clone_size: .
cdr3_length: 12
v_call: TRBV7-8

cdr3_aa: ASSYGPSGSYEQY
j_call: TRBJ2-7
clone_size: few
cdr3_length: 13
v_call: TRBV6-5

cdr3_aa: ASTPDRGLTEAF
j_call: TRBJ1-1
clone_size: .
cdr3_length: 12
v_call: TRBV7-9

cdr3_aa: ASSDQSPEGVVFAGELF
j_call: TRBJ2-2
clone_size: .
cdr3_length: 17
v_call: TRBV14

cdr3_aa: ASSEGLAADTQY
j_call: TRBJ2-3
clone_size: .
cdr3_length: 12
v_call: TRBV5-1

cdr3_aa: SVASQNSYEQY
j_call: TRBJ2-7
clone_size: .
cdr3_length: 11
v_call: TRBV29-1

cdr3_aa: ASSTGPGNYGYT
j_call: TRBJ1-2
clone_size: .
cdr3_length: 12
v_call: TRBV6-5

cdr3_aa: ASSEPLRGPDSKKLF
j_call: TRBJ1-4
clone_size: .
cdr3_length: 15
v_call: TRBV9

cdr3_aa: ASSQDPRGGPLYEQY
j_call: TRBJ2-7
clone_size: .
cdr3_length: 15
v_call: TRBV4-3

cdr3_aa: ASSQVDLDRANEQF
j_call: TRBJ2-1
clone_size: .
cdr3_length: 14
v_call: TRBV4-2

cdr3_aa: ASSQPGLAVQETQY
j_call: TRBJ2-5
clone_size: .
cdr3_length: 14
v_call: TRBV14

cdr3_aa: AWSVMGTSAYEQY
j_call: TRBJ2-7
clone_size: .
cdr3_length: 13
v_call: TRBV30

cdr3_aa: ASSGLAGNEQF
j_call: TRBJ2-1
clone_size: once
cdr3_length: 11
v_call: TRBV6-4

cdr3_aa: SVIRGQETQY
j_call: TRBJ2-5
clone_size: .
cdr3_length: 10
v_call: TRBV29-1

cdr3_aa: ASSRGLAGETQY
j_call: TRBJ2-5
clone_size: .
cdr3_length: 12
v_call: TRBV5-6

cdr3_aa: SVAGTSINEQF
j_call: TRBJ2-1
clone_size: .
cdr3_length: 11
v_call: TRBV29-1

cdr3_aa: ASSRGPGELF
j_call: TRBJ2-2
clone_size: .
cdr3_length: 10
v_call: TRBV19

cdr3_aa: ASSLKSPTGELF
j_call: TRBJ2-2
clone_size: .
cdr3_length: 12
v_call: TRBV5-1

cdr3_aa: ASRDRVGRETQY
j_call: TRBJ2-5
clone_size: .
cdr3_length: 12
v_call: TRBV6-1

cdr3_aa: ASTPRPGETQY
j_call: TRBJ2-5
clone_size: .
cdr3_length: 11
v_call: TRBV6-5